This entry lists 32 T cell receptor beta chains sequenced from one sample in a study of immune heterogeneity within non-small cell lung tumors. Multiplex PCR employing 32 V and 13 J primers generated amplicons of the TCR beta CDR3. Via MiXCR, TCRdb re-called the multiplex PCR reads, giving one row per CDR3 protein. The data hold about 5,000 distinct CDR3 sequences, with over 20% observed a single time. Genomic DNA extracted from bulk tumor tissue served as template. A total of around 590 ng was used per sample. Several widely spaced biopsies per primary tumor were taken during surgery. Curative surgery was undertaken by patients, who had untreated, newly diagnosed non-small cell lung cancer. Specimen: lung tumor tissue. These receptors all come from a man in his 60s with non-small cell lung cancer.

This clonotype was seen only a few times. Possible read error: a much larger clone is one base away. The CDR3 loop is CASILVTGRETQYF. The CDR3 DNA reads TGCGCCAGCATCTTGGTGACAGGGCGCGAGACCCAGTACTTC. This chain uses TRBV5-1 with TRBJ2-5; TRBD1 matches at 7 bases. CDR1 is SGHRS and CDR2 is YFSETQ in the germline V gene. The CDR3 consists of 14 residues.

The chain joins TRBV24-1 to TRBJ2-2, with D possibly being TRBD2 (5 bases). V shed 7 bases and J shed 8 bases, with 13 bases lying between them. Germline CDR1 is KGHDR and CDR2 is SFDVKD. CDR3 size: 13 residues. The CDR3 is CATRPPWTGELFF. The CDR3 DNA reads as TGTGCCACCAGGCCCCCGTGGACTGGGGAGCTGTTTTTT.

This clonotype is medium-sized within its sample. This chain connects TRBV6-1 to TRBJ1-3, with 8 bases aligning to TRBD1. Germline V CDR1 and CDR2: MNHNS, SASEGT. This CDR3 has 15 residues. Trimming cost V 6 bases and J 4 bases; bases outside gene matches: 8. Here the CDR3 reads CASSVRGPGGNTIYF. CDR3 coding DNA: TGTGCCAGCAGCGTCAGGGGGCCCGGAGGAAACACCATATATTTT.

This clonotype appeared a few times. A read error is possible here, since a much larger clone lies one base away. The V and J genes are TRBV27 and TRBJ2-1, with unresolved D. Germline V CDR1 and CDR2: MNHEY, SMNVEV (reference sequence). The CDR3 runs 13 residues. The CDR3 region has the DNA TGTGCCAGCAAGGTGGTAGGGTACAGTGAGCAGTTCTTC. This gives the protein CASKVVGYSEQFF.

The V gene is TRBV24-1, the J gene TRBJ2-5; possible D gene TRBD2, 5 bases. V was trimmed by 6 bases and J by 5 bases, leaving 6 bases between them. CDR1 is KGHDR, CDR2 SFDVKD, per germline. The CDR3 has 11 residues. The DNA for the CDR3 is TGTGCCACCAGTCGCGGGGAGACCCAGTACTTC. Amino acid sequence: CATSRGETQYF.

By sample fraction, this clonotype is medium-sized. The rearrangement links TRBV10-3 to TRBJ2-7; 7 bases align to TRBD2. Trimming at V came to 0 bases and at J to 0 bases, leaving 2 bases not matched to a gene. This CDR3 is built from 15 residues. Per germline, CDR1 ENHRY and CDR2 SYGVKD. The CDR3, as DNA: TGTGCCATCAGTGAGTCGGGGGGGAGCTCCTACGAGCAGTACTTC. Encoded protein: CAISESGGSSYEQYF.

This clonotype is medium-sized in the sample. J is TRBJ2-3 and V is TRBV5-1; 11 bases are shared with TRBD1. The CDR3 runs to 15 residues. J gave up 3 bases and V 4 bases, and 4 bases lay outside the gene matches. Germline V CDR1 and CDR2: SGHRS, YFSETQ. This CDR3 reads CASSAGQGETDTQYF. CDR3 DNA: TGCGCCAGCAGCGCGGGACAGGGGGAAACAGATACGCAGTATTTT. The complete variable domain, with remaining parts taken from reference TRBV5-1 and TRBJ2-3, reads KAGVTQTPRYLIKTRGQQVTLSCSPISGHRSVSWYQQTPGQGLQFLFEYFSETQRNKGNFPGRFSGRQFSNSRSEMNVSTLELGDSALYLCASSAGQGETDTQYFGPGTRLTVL.

The table lists this clonotype with a few counts. V usage is TRBV27 and J usage is TRBJ2-3; TRBD2 matches 13 bases. The J segment lost 4 bases and the V segment lost 8 bases, leaving 12 bases of the junction unmatched. Germline V gene data show CDR1 as MNHEY and CDR2 as SMNVEV (reference sequence). The CDR3 runs to 17 residues. The CDR3 nucleotides read TGTGCCAGCGGCCGGTTCGGACTAGCGGGAGAATCAGATACGCAGTATTTT. As protein: CASGRFGLAGESDTQYF.

Concerning this clonotype: Given a much more abundant clone one base away, this may be a read error. The gene calls are TRBV10-1 and TRBJ2-3; D unresolved. The CDR3 totals 13 residues. CDR1 and CDR2 from the germline V gene are WNHNN and SYGVQD (reference sequence). The CDR3 nucleotides are TGCGCCAGCAGTGAGAGGAGCACAGATGCGCAGTATTTT. Translating gives CASSERSTDAQYF.

This clonotype was recorded a few times. The chain carries TRBV4-1 and TRBJ2-1, with D possibly matching TRBD1 (6 bases). V lost 2 bases to trimming and J lost 12 bases, with 14 bases between them. Germline CDR1 is MGHRA and CDR2 is YSYEKL. This CDR3 is 13 amino acids long. DNA of the CDR3: TGCGCCAGCAGCCAAAGGACAGATACGGTGCAGTTCTTC. Translation gives CASSQRTDTVQFF.

In its sample, this clonotype ranks as medium-sized. The chain has TRBV24-1 and TRBJ2-1; unclear D gene. Germline loops: CDR1 KGHDR, CDR2 SFDVKD. The CDR3 covers 14 residues. V gave up 9 bases and J gave up 3 bases, with 14 bases separating them. This chain's CDR3 is CATARRPVYNEQFF. In DNA, the CDR3 is TGTGCCACCGCACGTCGGCCCGTCTACAATGAGCAGTTCTTC.

The V gene is TRBV10-3, the J gene TRBJ2-7; D could derive from TRBD1 or TRBD2 (5 bases each). The CDR3 loop spans 15 amino acids. Germline values: CDR1 ENHRY, CDR2 SYGVKD. Trimming left V 5 bases short and J 1 base short, with 15 bases between. CDR3 nucleotides: TGTGCCATCAGTTTAGACGGGGCGGTGTCCTACGAGCAGTACTTC. It codes for CAISLDGAVSYEQYF.

About this clonotype: The CDR3 end shows no conserved phenylalanine or tryptophan, and so a read error is likely. The rearrangement uses TRBV2 and TRBJ1-5; TRBD1 agrees at 7 bases. Germline CDR1 is SNHLY and CDR2 is FYNNEI. The CDR3 is made up of 16 amino acids. This CDR3 reads CASSDPQGFGNLPQHV. Written as DNA, the CDR3 is TGTGCCAGCAGTGACCCACAGGGGTTTGGCAATCTGCCCCAGCATGTT.

As to this clonotype: A single base separates this from a much larger clone, so it may be a read error. The V gene is TRBV18, the J gene TRBJ1-1; 8 nucleotides line up with TRBD1. Germline V gene data show CDR1 as KGHSH and CDR2 as LQKENI. The length of the CDR3 is 14 residues. The CDR3 protein is CVSSRETGEAEAFF. Here the CDR3 DNA reads TGTGTCAGCTCACGCGAGACAGGGGAGGCTGAAGCTTTCTTT.

By proportion, this clonotype is medium-sized. This chain joins TRBV10-2 and TRBJ2-7, with 10 bases fitting TRBD2. CDR1 is WSHSY, CDR2 SAAADI, per germline. V trimming: 6 bases; J trimming: 2 bases; junction bases outside the gene matches: 10. The CDR3 extends over 16 amino acids. The CDR3 loop reads CASSEREGILTYEQYF. In DNA form, the CDR3 reads TGCGCCAGCAGCGAGCGGGAGGGTATTTTAACCTACGAGCAGTACTTC.

Of note for this clonotype: A much larger clone differs from this one at a single base, so this may be a read error. The chain carries TRBV7-9 and TRBJ2-7, with TRBD1 matching over 8 bases. V trimming: 5 bases; J trimming: 8 bases; junction bases outside the gene matches: 8. Germline V gene lookup returns CDR1 SEHNR and CDR2 FQNEAQ (reference sequence). This CDR3 contains 13 residues. CDR3 DNA: TGTGCCAGCAGCCTTGGACAGGGTGACAAGCAGTACTTC. Its protein is CASSLGQGDKQYF. The variable domain in full, completed from reference TRBV7-9 and TRBJ2-7, reads DTGVSQNPRHKITKRGQNVTFRCDPISEHNRLYWYRQTLGQGPEFLTYFQNEAQLEKSRLLSDRFSAERPKGSFSTLEIQRTEQGDSAMYLCASSLGQGDKQYFGPGTRLTVT.

Judged by abundance, this clonotype is medium-sized. The chain recombines TRBV20-1 with TRBJ1-5, with D perhaps matching TRBD1 (5 bases). This CDR3 has 16 amino acids. The ends were cut back, 3 bases at V and 6 bases at J, with 21 bases in the middle. Germline V gene sequence: CDR1 DFQATT, CDR2 SNEGSKA (reference sequence). This CDR3 is CSASGRLGLGGQPQHF. The CDR3 coding sequence is TGCAGTGCTAGTGGCAGGTTGGGCCTCGGGGGTCAGCCCCAGCATTTT.

The rearrangement joins TRBV20-1 to TRBJ2-1, with TRBD2 as a possible D gene (6 bases). Germline CDR1 reads DFQATT; CDR2 reads SNEGSKA (reference sequence). This CDR3 is built from 16 residues. Between the trimmed V and J ends, which lost 3 bases and 6 bases, there was a span of 21 bases. CDR3 region: CSASTLQEGLFNEQFF. The CDR3 DNA sequence: TGCAGTGCTAGCACCCTCCAGGAGGGCCTTTTCAATGAGCAGTTCTTC.

Within the sample, this clonotype is medium-sized. The J gene is TRBJ1-5, the V gene TRBV19; D might be TRBD1 (5 bases). Trimming left V 1 base short and J 3 bases short, with 13 bases between. Germline lookup yields CDR1 LNHDA and CDR2 SQIVND (reference sequence). The CDR3 runs to 16 residues. This CDR3 reads CASSIVPGTVNQPQHF. Here the CDR3 DNA reads TGTGCCAGTAGTATAGTCCCCGGGACGGTCAATCAGCCCCAGCATTTT.

This clonotype appeared many times. The chain employs TRBV27 and TRBJ2-4; tentative D call: TRBD2 (6 bases). V dropped 7 bases and J dropped 1 base, with 11 bases sitting between them. The CDR3 contains 14 residues. Per the germline V gene, CDR1 is MNHEY and CDR2 is SMNVEV (reference sequence). For the CDR3, the DNA is TGTGCCAGCATAGTCAGCGGGGCCAAAAACATTCAGTACTTC. Protein sequence: CASIVSGAKNIQYF.

This clonotype was recorded at least ten times. The chain carries TRBV10-3 and TRBJ2-3; tentative D call: TRBD2 (5 bases). The V and J ends lost 8 bases and 0 bases respectively, with 12 bases between them. Germline V gene data show CDR1 as ENHRY and CDR2 as SYGVKD. The CDR3 contains 14 residues. The CDR3 DNA reads as TGTGCCATCCGGGGTAGAACTAGCACAGATACGCAGTATTTT. As protein: CAIRGRTSTDTQYF.

The chain employs TRBV9 and TRBJ2-5; the match to TRBD2 covers 7 bases. Losses at the gene ends were 4 bases for V and 5 bases for J; bases not matched to a gene: 8. The CDR3 consists of 14 residues. Germline CDR1 is SGDLS and CDR2 is YYNGEE. CDR3 region: CASSPTGGGETQYF. For the CDR3, the DNA is TGTGCCAGCAGCCCCACGGGGGGAGGGGAGACCCAGTACTTC.

To note about this clonotype: Germline is not matched at one junction end, which may reflect a read error. This chain links TRBV6-1 with TRBJ2-2; a possible D gene is TRBD2 (5 bases). Germline V CDR1 and CDR2: MNHNS, SASEGT. The CDR3 consists of 13 residues. CDR3 DNA sequence: TGTGCGAGCAGCCCCGACTACGACGGGGAGCTGTTTTTT. Its translation is CASSPDYDGELFF.

In regard to this clonotype: Since a much larger clone is just one base distant, this may be a read error. J is TRBJ1-6 and V is TRBV28; D not certain. The CDR3 spans 14 residues. CDR1 and CDR2 (germline): MDHEN, SYDVKM. Here the CDR3 DNA reads TGTGTCAGCAGTTTAGGAGGGTGGGGTTCACCCCTCCACTTT. This encodes CVSSLGGWGSPLHF.

This clonotype was counted at least ten times. This chain joins TRBV6-2 or TRBV6-3 and TRBJ2-6; D uncertain. V shed 7 bases and J shed 2 bases, with 0 bases lying between them. The CDR3 contains 11 residues. Germline V gene lookup returns CDR1 MNHEY and CDR2 SVGEGT. For the CDR3, the DNA is TGTGCCAGCACTGGGGCCAACGTCCTGACTTTC. The encoded protein is CASTGANVLTF.

Of note for this clonotype: It may be a read error: a sequence one base away is much more abundant. CDR3 amino acids: CASSFGSSGSTDTQYF. The CDR3 region has the DNA TGTGCCAGCAGCTTTGGGTCTAGCGGTAGCACAGATACGCAGTATTTT. The chain joins TRBV11-3 to TRBJ2-3; 7 bases line up with TRBD2. Trimming at V came to 3 bases and at J to 0 bases, leaving 6 bases not matched to a gene. The CDR3 has 16 amino acids. Germline V lookup: CDR1 SGHNT, CDR2 YENEEA.

This clonotype is medium-sized by share. The chain couples TRBV7-9 to TRBJ2-7; D possibly corresponds to TRBD2 (5 bases). CDR3 length: 13 residues. Trimming stripped 0 bases from V and 3 bases from J, with 6 bases between. The germline gives CDR1 SEHNR, CDR2 FQNEAQ (reference sequence). CDR3 sequence (DNA): TGTGCCAGCAGCTTAGCGGGAGTCTACGAGCAGTACTTC. Translation gives CASSLAGVYEQYF. The full variable domain, in which reference TRBV7-9 and TRBJ2-7 provide the parts outside the CDR3, is DTGVSQNPRHKITKRGQNVTFRCDPISEHNRLYWYRQTLGQGPEFLTYFQNEAQLEKSRLLSDRFSAERPKGSFSTLEIQRTEQGDSAMYLCASSLAGVYEQYFGPGTRLTVT.

This clonotype is medium-sized. The chain couples TRBV19 to TRBJ2-7; D is uncertain. The CDR3 has 14 amino acids. Trimming took 1 base from V and 0 from J, leaving 7 bases between them. Germline CDR1 reads LNHDA; CDR2 reads SQIVND (reference sequence). CDR3 loop: CASSIAHDSYEQYF. In DNA form, the CDR3 reads TGTGCCAGTAGTATAGCGCATGACTCCTACGAGCAGTACTTC. Combining the CDR3 with reference TRBV19 and TRBJ2-7 gives the whole variable domain DGGITQSPKYLFRKEGQNVTLSCEQNLNHDAMYWYRQDPGQGLRLIYYSQIVNDFQKGDIAEGYSVSREKKESFPLTVTSAQKNPTAFYLCASSIAHDSYEQYFGPGTRLTVT.

This clonotype was recorded a few times. This rearrangement joins TRBV5-4 to TRBJ2-6; no clear D gene. Germline V gives CDR1 SGHNT, CDR2 YYREEE (reference sequence). The CDR3 loop spans 17 amino acids. Trimming took off 4 bases at V and 0 bases at J, with 14 bases between the two ends. The CDR3 is CASSPPGSHSGANVLTF. CDR3 sequence (DNA): TGTGCCAGCAGCCCCCCGGGCAGCCACTCTGGGGCCAACGTCCTGACTTTC.

By its share, this clonotype is medium-sized. This chain joins TRBV6-1 and TRBJ1-5; D unclear. V was clipped by 6 bases and J by 2 bases, with 23 bases between them. The CDR3 spans 18 residues. Germline V CDR1 and CDR2: MNHNS, SASEGT. CDR3 sequence: CASSSFGRVGGGNQPQHF. The DNA for the CDR3 is TGTGCCAGCAGCTCCTTCGGTAGGGTAGGCGGCGGCAATCAGCCCCAGCATTTT.

By sample share, this clonotype is medium-sized. The CDR3: CASSFTAESEQYF. The CDR3 DNA reads TGTGCCAGCAGTTTTACCGCGGAATCCGAGCAGTACTTC. The chain links TRBV12-3 or TRBV12-4 to TRBJ2-7, with D uncertain. The V and J ends lost 3 bases and 6 bases respectively, with 12 bases between them. The CDR3 consists of 13 residues.

Of note for this clonotype: At one end, the junction sequence differs from germline, possibly due to a read error. This chain connects TRBV20-1 to TRBJ2-3; 8 nucleotides align to TRBD2. The CDR3 sequence is 15 residues long. Germline V lookup: CDR1 DFQATT, CDR2 SNEGSKA (reference sequence). The CDR3 region has the DNA TGCAGTGCAGAGGGGCGGGAGGAACGGGGATATACGCAGTATTTC. It specifies CSAEGREERGYTQYF.